This T cell receptor (beta chain) emerged from a study of neoadjuvant anti-PD-1 for oral cavity cancer. About the research overall: Most patients had three to four biweekly doses of 3 mg/kg nivolumab before resection. Patients without progression got a fourth dose around day 43. Whole-study results and caveats: Non-responders to neoadjuvant nivolumab had significantly more clonal PBMC T cells than responders.

Method: immunoSEQ multiplex PCR; TCRdb's copy keeps in-frame clones and lacks some. Of roughly 8,100 clones in the sample, around 70% were seen once. Described time point: after neoadjuvant nivolumab, at surgical resection. The patients had HPV-negative, locally advanced oral cavity squamous cell carcinoma. The sample holds one count of this clone. Its matching antigen is unknown. This receptor was identified in a person aged 35 to 85 with oral cavity squamous cell carcinoma. The sample here was PBMCs, taken after nivolumab (anti-PD-1) treatment.

The chain's CDR3 is CASSIGRPGAPGNTIYF. The CDR3, as DNA: TGTGCCAGTAGTATAGGGAGACCAGGGGCGCCTGGAAACACCATATATTTT. The genes are TRBV19 and TRBJ1-3, with a weak D call TRBD1 (6 bases). Germline-derived CDR1 and CDR2 are LNHDA and SQIVND (reference sequence). The V end was cut by 1 base, the J end by 2 bases, with 15 bases between. The length of the CDR3 is 17 residues.